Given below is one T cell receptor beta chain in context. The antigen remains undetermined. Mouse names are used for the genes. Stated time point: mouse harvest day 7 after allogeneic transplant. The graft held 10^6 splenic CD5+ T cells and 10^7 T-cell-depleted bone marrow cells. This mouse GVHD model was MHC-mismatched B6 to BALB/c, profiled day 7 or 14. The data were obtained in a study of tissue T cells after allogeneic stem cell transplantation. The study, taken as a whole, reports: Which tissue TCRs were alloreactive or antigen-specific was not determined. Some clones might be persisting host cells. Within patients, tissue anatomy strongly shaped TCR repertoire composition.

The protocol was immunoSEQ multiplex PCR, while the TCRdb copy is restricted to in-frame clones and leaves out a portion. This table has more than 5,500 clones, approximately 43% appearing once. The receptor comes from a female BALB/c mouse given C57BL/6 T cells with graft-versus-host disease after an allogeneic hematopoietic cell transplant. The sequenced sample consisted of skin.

The CDR3 sequence: CASKPGGTEVFF. The DNA read from the CDR3 is TGTGCCAGCAAACCAGGGGGCACAGAAGTCTTC. The chain employs TRBV19 and TRBJ1-1; 7 bases are a match to TRBD1. The sequenced fragment ends 1 residue before the CDR3 boundary, so the rest is inferred from the germline J gene. Germline CDR1 is FNHDT and CDR2 is SITEND (reference sequence). The CDR3 totals 12 residues. The V gene end was trimmed by 6 bases and the J gene end by 4 bases; junction bases not matched to a gene: 3.